This TCR beta chain originates from a study of response to subunit inactivated influenza vaccine. Study findings and constraints: New T cells are recruited in small numbers by each seasonal influenza vaccination, according to the authors' suggestion.

V was cut by 4 bases and J by 1 base, with 7 bases left in between. The CDR3 has 13 amino acids. Per the germline V gene, CDR1 is MNHEY and CDR2 is SMNVEV (reference sequence). MiXCR, run by TCRdb on the RT-PCR reads, gives a single entry per CDR3 protein. The sample holds around 480,000 distinct CDR3 sequences, approximately 9.9% seen once. This clonotype was counted between two and nine times. Its specificity is not known. The sample was PBMCs from blood, taken about 40 days after vaccination. The rearrangement uses TRBV27 and TRBJ1-1, with unresolved D. This clonotype was sampled from a man aged 50-60 years who received an inactivated influenza vaccine. CDR3 amino acids: CASSWAGNTEAFF. In DNA form, the CDR3 reads TGTGCCAGCAGTTGGGCCGGGAACACTGAAGCTTTCTTT.